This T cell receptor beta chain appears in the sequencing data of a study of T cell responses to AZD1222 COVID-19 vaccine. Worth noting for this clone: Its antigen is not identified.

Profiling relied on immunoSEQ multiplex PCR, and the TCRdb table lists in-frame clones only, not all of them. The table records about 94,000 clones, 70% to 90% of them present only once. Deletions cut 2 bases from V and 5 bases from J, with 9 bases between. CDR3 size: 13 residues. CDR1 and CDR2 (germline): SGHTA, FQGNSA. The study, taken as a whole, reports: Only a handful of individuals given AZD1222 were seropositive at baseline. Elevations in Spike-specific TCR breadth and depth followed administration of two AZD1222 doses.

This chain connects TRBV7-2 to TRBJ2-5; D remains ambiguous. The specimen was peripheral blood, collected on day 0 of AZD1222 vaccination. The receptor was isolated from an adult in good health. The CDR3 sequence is CASSLNKRETQYF. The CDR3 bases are TGTGCCAGCAGCTTAAACAAACGGGAGACCCAGTACTTC.